This TCR beta chain was identified during a study of T-cell reconstitution after alpha-beta-depleted transplantation in children. Trimming removed 8 bases at V and 4 bases at J, with 2 bases between. The CDR3 totals 9 residues. In this sample, this clonotype turned up many times. The antigen is undetermined. Study findings and constraints: Some patients' high day-60 TCRbeta diversity was attributed to recipient cells surviving conditioning. Reportedly, roughly two months post-transplant, alpha-beta T cells arose from several hundred expanded graft clones. By one year post-transplant, T-cell counts and diversity largely arose from T cells that were newly produced.

Unique molecular identifiers were incorporated when the TCRbeta library was constructed. Each CDR3 protein gets one entry after TCRdb re-called the PCR reads with MiXCR. The repertoire holds approximately 630,000 distinct CDR3 sequences, around 13% seen once, with 0.65% to 0.9% in the top ten. The sequence was obtained from a girl aged 2-10 years with congenital amegakaryocytic thrombocytopenia, due to receive a stem cell transplant. The chain uses TRBV12-3 or TRBV12-4 and TRBJ2-5; D ambiguous. The specimen was PBMCs, collected before TCRalphabeta/CD19-depleted stem cell transplant. CDR3 nucleotides: TGTGCCAGCTTAGAGACCCAGTACTTC. The encoded protein is CASLETQYF.